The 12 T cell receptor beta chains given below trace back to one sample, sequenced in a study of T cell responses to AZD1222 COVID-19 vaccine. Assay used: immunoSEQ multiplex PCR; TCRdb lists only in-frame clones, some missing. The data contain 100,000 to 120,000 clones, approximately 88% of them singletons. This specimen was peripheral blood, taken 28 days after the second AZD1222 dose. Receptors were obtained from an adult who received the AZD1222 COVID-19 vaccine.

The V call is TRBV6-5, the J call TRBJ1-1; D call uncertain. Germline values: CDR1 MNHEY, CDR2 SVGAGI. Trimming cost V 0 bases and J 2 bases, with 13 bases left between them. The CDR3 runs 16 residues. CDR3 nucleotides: TGTGCCAGCAGTTACTCGCGACGGACCCTAAACACTGAAGCTTTCTTT. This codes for CASSYSRRTLNTEAFF.

This CDR3 is CASSYSAAIDTQYF. The CDR3, as DNA: TGTGCCAGCAGTTACTCTGCCGCGATAGATACGCAGTATTTT. This chain links TRBV6-5 with TRBJ2-3; D call uncertain. CDR1 and CDR2 (germline): MNHEY, SVGAGI. With 0 bases removed from V and 5 bases from J, the gap between germline ends came to 9 bases. The CDR3 runs 14 residues.

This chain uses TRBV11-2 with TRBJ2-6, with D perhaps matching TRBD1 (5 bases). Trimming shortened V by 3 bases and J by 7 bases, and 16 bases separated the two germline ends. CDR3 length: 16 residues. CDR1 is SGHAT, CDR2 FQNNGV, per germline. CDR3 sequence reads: CASSLERGVGANVLTF. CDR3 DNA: TGTGCCAGCAGCTTGGAAAGGGGCGTAGGAGCCAACGTCCTGACTTTC.

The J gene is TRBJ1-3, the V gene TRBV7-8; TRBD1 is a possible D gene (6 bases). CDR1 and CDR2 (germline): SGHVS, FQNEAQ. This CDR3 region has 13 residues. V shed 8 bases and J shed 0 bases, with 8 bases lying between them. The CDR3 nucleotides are TGTGCCAGCGGGGGCTCCTCTGGAAACACCATATATTTT. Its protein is CASGGSSGNTIYF. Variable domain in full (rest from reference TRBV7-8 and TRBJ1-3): GAGVSQSPRYKVAKRGQDVALRCDPISGHVSLFWYQQALGQGPEFLTYFQNEAQLDKSGLPSDRFFAERPEGSVSTLKIQRTQQEDSAVYLCASGGSSGNTIYFGEGSWLTVV.

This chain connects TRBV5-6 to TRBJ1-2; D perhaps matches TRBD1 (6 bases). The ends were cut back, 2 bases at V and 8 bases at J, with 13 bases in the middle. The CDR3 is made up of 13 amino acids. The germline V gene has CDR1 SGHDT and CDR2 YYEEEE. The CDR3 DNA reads TGTGCCAGCAGCTTTGCAGGGGCAGGGGGCTACACCTTC. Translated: CASSFAGAGGYTF.

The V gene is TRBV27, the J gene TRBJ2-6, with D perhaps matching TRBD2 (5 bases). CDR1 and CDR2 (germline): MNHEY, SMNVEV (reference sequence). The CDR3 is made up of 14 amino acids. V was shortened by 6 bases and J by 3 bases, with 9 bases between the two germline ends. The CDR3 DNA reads TGTGCCAGCAGGTCGGGGTATGGGGCCAACGTCCTGACTTTC. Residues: CASRSGYGANVLTF.

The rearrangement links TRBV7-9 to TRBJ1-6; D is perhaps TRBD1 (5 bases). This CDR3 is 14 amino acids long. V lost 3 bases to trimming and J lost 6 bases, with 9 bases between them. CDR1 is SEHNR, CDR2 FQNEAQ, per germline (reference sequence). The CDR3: CASSFEQVNSPLHF. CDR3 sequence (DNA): TGTGCCAGCAGCTTTGAACAGGTTAATTCACCCCTCCACTTT.

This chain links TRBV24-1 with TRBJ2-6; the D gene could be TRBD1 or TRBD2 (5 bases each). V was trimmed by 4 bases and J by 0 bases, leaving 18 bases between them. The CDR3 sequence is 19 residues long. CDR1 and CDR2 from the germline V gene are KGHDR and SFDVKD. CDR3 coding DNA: TGTGCCACCAGTGAAACCCGCGGGCAGGGTAGCTCTGGGGCCAACGTCCTGACTTTC. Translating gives CATSETRGQGSSGANVLTF.

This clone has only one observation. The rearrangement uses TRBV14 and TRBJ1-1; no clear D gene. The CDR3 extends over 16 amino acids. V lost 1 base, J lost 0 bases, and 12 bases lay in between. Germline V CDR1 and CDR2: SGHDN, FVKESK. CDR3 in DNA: TGTGCCAGCAGCCAAGGAAGGACCGTCGTGAACACTGAAGCTTTCTTT. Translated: CASSQGRTVVNTEAFF. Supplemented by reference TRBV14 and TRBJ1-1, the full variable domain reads EAGVTQFPSHSVIEKGQTVTLRCDPISGHDNLYWYRRVMGKEIKFLLHFVKESKQDESGMPNNRFLAERTGGTYSTLKVQPAELEDSGVYFCASSQGRTVVNTEAFFGQGTRLTVV.

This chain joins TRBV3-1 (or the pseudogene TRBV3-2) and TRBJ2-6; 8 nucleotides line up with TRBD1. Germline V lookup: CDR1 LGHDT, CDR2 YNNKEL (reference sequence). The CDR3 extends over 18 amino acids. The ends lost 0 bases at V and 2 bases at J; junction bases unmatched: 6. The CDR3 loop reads CASSQDRDRMAGANVLTF. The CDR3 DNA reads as TGTGCCAGCAGCCAAGATCGGGACAGGATGGCTGGGGCCAACGTCCTGACTTTC.

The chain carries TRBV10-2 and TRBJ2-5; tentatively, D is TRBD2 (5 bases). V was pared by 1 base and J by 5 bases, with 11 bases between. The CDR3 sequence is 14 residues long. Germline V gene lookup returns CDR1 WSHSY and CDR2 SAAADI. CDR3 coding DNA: TGCGCCAGCAGTGAGTGGGCGGGCCAGGAGACCCAGTACTTC. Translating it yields CASSEWAGQETQYF.

CDR3 protein: CASSFQGSYEQYF. The CDR3 DNA reads TGTGCCAGCAGTTTTCAGGGCTCCTACGAGCAGTACTTC. The rearrangement uses TRBV12-3 or TRBV12-4 and TRBJ2-7; maybe TRBD1 (5 bases). The V end lost 3 bases, the J end lost 0 bases, and 6 bases lay between the germline ends. This CDR3 is built from 13 residues.